Listed below are T cell receptor beta chains from one sample, sequenced in a study of blood T cell repertoires in COVID-19. Data came from immunoSEQ multiplex PCR; TCRdb stores just in-frame clones and leaves some out. The profile covers over 85,000 clones, with 75% to 85% appearing a single time and 20% to 30% taken by the ten largest. The sequenced sample was peripheral blood. These receptors came from a man aged 55 to 69 with acute or convalescent COVID-19. Each CDR3 is given with its conserved first and last residue. A D gene is named only where the DNA matches it firmly. Clone size appears in some rows only: once, few, many, or a class for an expanded clone.

NA,TRBV2,TRBD1,TRBJ1-5,TGTGCCAGCAGCGGGACAGGGGGTAATCAGCCCCAGCATTTT,CASSGTGGNQPQHF
NA,TRBV18,TRBD1,TRBJ1-2,TGTGCCAGCTCGCCAACCCATACCTTCGGACAGGGTAAAGTTGGTGGCTACACCTTC,CASSPTHTFGQGKVGGYTF
NA,TRBV7-2,TRBD1,TRBJ2-5,TGTGCCAGCAGAGGACAGGGGAAAGAGACCCAGTACTTC,CASRGQGKETQYF
few,TRBV6-5,TRBD1,TRBJ1-2,TGTGCCAGCAGTTTAACGGGACAGCTGTATGGCTACACCTTC,CASSLTGQLYGYTF
NA,TRBV25-1,NA,TRBJ2-2,TGTGCCAGCAGGGGGCCTTTACAACACGGGGAGCTGTTTTTT,CASRGPLQHGELFF
NA,TRBV3-1/TRBV3-2,NA,TRBJ2-3,TGTGCCAGCAGCCAAGGGCAGGAAAGCACAGATACGCAGTATTTT,CASSQGQESTDTQYF
NA,TRBV5-4,NA,TRBJ1-6,TGTGCCAGCAGCTTTGGGTCGGGGGGGGTCCTGGGACCCCTCCACTTT,CASSFGSGGVLGPLHF
NA,TRBV6-4,NA,TRBJ1-6,TGTGCCAGCAGTGCACAGGGTGGTAATTCACCCCTCCACTTT,CASSAQGGNSPLHF
NA,TRBV29-1,TRBD1,TRBJ1-1,TGCAGCGTTGAAGGCTGGGGACAGGGGGTTTTTGAAGCTTTCTTT,CSVEGWGQGVFEAFF
NA,TRBV5-5,NA,TRBJ1-2,TGTGCCAGCAGCTTAGCCGGGGGAAGCTATGGCTACACCTTC,CASSLAGGSYGYTF
once,TRBV4-1,NA,TRBJ1-3,TGCGCCAGCAGCCGGGGCAGCTCTGGAAACACCATATATTTT,CASSRGSSGNTIYF
NA,TRBV2,NA,TRBJ1-1,TGTGCCAGCAGTAGCAGGGTAGCTGACACTGAAGCTTTCTTT,CASSSRVADTEAFF
NA,TRBV5-6,NA,TRBJ1-5,TGTGCCAGCAGCTTATTCTCGGGGAAGTCAAATCAGCCCCAGCATTTT,CASSLFSGKSNQPQHF
NA,TRBV7-9,NA,TRBJ2-3,TGTGCCAGCAGTCAACTTAATCCTGTTTCCACAGATACGCAGTATTTT,CASSQLNPVSTDTQYF
NA,TRBV27,NA,TRBJ1-5,TGTGCCAGCAGTTTTGGGGGACTTCAGCCCCAGCATTTT,CASSFGGLQPQHF
NA,TRBV24-1,TRBD1,TRBJ1-1,TGTGCCACCAGTGACTCCGGGACAGGTAACACTGAAGCTTTCTTT,CATSDSGTGNTEAFF
NA,TRBV29-1,TRBD1,TRBJ2-7,TGCAGCGTTGTTTTGGACAGGGGTTACGAGCAGTACTTC,CSVVLDRGYEQYF
once,TRBV4-3,TRBD1,TRBJ1-3,TGCGCCAGCAGCCAAGTAGGGGGCTCATCTGGAAACACCATATATTTT,CASSQVGGSSGNTIYF
NA,TRBV5-1,TRBD1,TRBJ1-6,TGCGCCAGCAGCTTGGGGACAGGGGATTCACCCCTCCACTTT,CASSLGTGDSPLHF
NA,TRBV5-6,NA,TRBJ1-2,TGTGCCAGCACCCGGGGTAGGAGGAGCAATTATGGCTACACCTTC,CASTRGRRSNYGYTF
NA,TRBV5-8,TRBD1,TRBJ1-5,TGTGCCAGCAGCTTGGGTGACAGGGGAGTTCAGCCCCAGCATTTT,CASSLGDRGVQPQHF
NA,TRBV5-1,NA,TRBJ1-6,TGCGCCAGCAGATCAGGGTTGGGATCACCCCTCCACTTT,CASRSGLGSPLHF
few,TRBV18,NA,TRBJ2-1,TGTGCCAGCTCACCACGCCAGGACAATGAGCAGTTCTTC,CASSPRQDNEQFF
few,TRBV3-1/TRBV3-2,TRBD2,TRBJ2-5,TGTGCCAGCAGCCATCCCGGACTAGCCGGGACCCAGTACTTC,CASSHPGLAGTQYF
NA,TRBV4-2,NA,TRBJ1-3,TGTGCCAGCAGCCAAGAGCAGGGGACTGGAAACACCATATATTTT,CASSQEQGTGNTIYF
NA,TRBV18,TRBD1,TRBJ1-2,TGTGCCAGCTCACCAAGTTGGGACAGGGGTTATGGCTACACCTTC,CASSPSWDRGYGYTF
NA,TRBV7-2,NA,TRBJ2-5,TGTGCCAGCAGCTTTTTCGGGGGACAAGAGACCCAGTACTTC,CASSFFGGQETQYF
few,TRBV15,NA,TRBJ2-7,TGTGCCACCAGCAAGGACAGAATCTACGAGCAGTACTTC,CATSKDRIYEQYF
NA,TRBV4-3,TRBD1,TRBJ1-1,TGCGCCAGCAGCCAAGGCCGACAGGGGGTTCGCACTGAAGCTTTCTTT,CASSQGRQGVRTEAFF
NA,TRBV4-1,TRBD1,TRBJ1-4,TGCGCCAGCAGCCAAGACAGGGGGCCAGGTGAAAAACTGTTTTTT,CASSQDRGPGEKLFF
NA,TRBV6-5,NA,TRBJ1-1,TGTGCCAGCACTCGACGACCAGGGGACACTGAAGCTTTCTTT,CASTRRPGDTEAFF